This passage covers 32 T cell receptor beta chains from one sample sequenced in a study of cytomegalovirus exposure and HLA in healthy donors. Amplification used 60 Vbeta primers and 13 Jbeta primers. Repertoires were generated with immunoSEQ multiplex PCR, while TCRdb's copy carries only in-frame clones and drops some. The sample carries 90,000 or so clones, nearly 80% recorded once. The sequenced material came from PBMCs. The receptors derive from a woman aged 40 to 49 in good health and CMV-seronegative.

As concerns this clone: The conserved phenylalanine or tryptophan is not found at the CDR3 terminus, so this likely reflects a read error. The limits of the CDR3 on the DNA are not certain, so only TCRdb's listed CDR3 is given. The genes are TRBV2 and TRBJ1-1. Germline CDR1 and CDR2: SNHLY and FYNNEI. The CDR3 length equals 11 residues, ends included. CDR3: CASSPQYSGRD.

The V and J genes are TRBV7-8 and TRBJ2-3, with TRBD1 matching over 9 bases. V lost 1 base and J lost 6; bases outside the gene matches: 11. CDR1 and CDR2 from the germline V gene are SGHVS and FQNEAQ. The CDR3 contains 17 residues. The CDR3 protein is CASSLGGWGQGADTQYF. The DNA for the CDR3 is TGTGCCAGCAGCTTAGGAGGTTGGGGACAGGGCGCGGATACGCAGTATTTT. The full variable domain, completed using reference TRBV7-8 and TRBJ2-3, is GAGVSQSPRYKVAKRGQDVALRCDPISGHVSLFWYQQALGQGPEFLTYFQNEAQLDKSGLPSDRFFAERPEGSVSTLKIQRTQQEDSAVYLCASSLGGWGQGADTQYFGPGTRLTVL.

V is TRBV12-5 and J is TRBJ2-7; TRBD1 matches 9 bases. This CDR3 contains 19 residues. V was pared by 0 bases and J by 2 bases, with 14 bases of the junction left unmatched. The germline V gene has CDR1 LGHNT and CDR2 FRNRAP. The CDR3 spells CASGLVVGTGKHPPYEQYF. CDR3 nucleotides: TGTGCTAGTGGTTTGGTGGTGGGGACAGGGAAACATCCGCCCTACGAGCAGTACTTC.

This chain connects TRBV6-5 to TRBJ2-7; 13 positions match TRBD2. The length of the CDR3 is 14 residues. Unmatched junction bases numbered 4, after V lost 7 bases and J lost 4 bases. Germline V gene data show CDR1 as MNHEY and CDR2 as SVGAGI. The CDR3 loop reads CASTSTSGRYEQYF. CDR3 DNA: TGTGCCAGCACCTCGACTAGCGGGAGGTACGAGCAGTACTTC.

The rearrangement uses TRBV11-2 and TRBJ2-1, with 15 bases matching TRBD2. Trimming cost V 4 bases and J 9 bases; bases outside gene matches: 4. Looked up from germline, CDR1 is SGHAT and CDR2 is FQNNGV. CDR3 length: 15 residues. Written as DNA, the CDR3 is TGTGCCAGCAGCTGGACTAGCGGGAGGGCCGTTGAGCAGTTCTTC. Translating it yields CASSWTSGRAVEQFF.

This chain joins TRBV2 and TRBJ2-5; D possibly corresponds to TRBD1 (6 bases). The CDR3 is 15 amino acids. Trimming took off 5 bases at V and 2 bases at J, with 15 bases between the two ends. The germline CDR1 and CDR2 sequences are SNHLY and FYNNEI. In DNA form, the CDR3 reads TGTGCCAGCAGTACTTTCTCAGGGGTACAAGAGACCCAGTACTTC. As protein: CASSTFSGVQETQYF.

The rearrangement joins TRBV5-1 to TRBJ1-4; 8 bases agree with TRBD1. Per the germline V gene, CDR1 is SGHRS and CDR2 is YFSETQ. The CDR3 totals 14 residues. The J segment lost 4 bases and the V segment lost 4 bases, leaving 3 bases of the junction unmatched. This CDR3 is CASSLDRGNEKLFF. DNA of the CDR3: TGCGCCAGCAGCCTCGACAGGGGTAATGAAAAACTGTTTTTT. The full variable domain, in which reference TRBV5-1 and TRBJ1-4 provide the parts outside the CDR3, is KAGVTQTPRYLIKTRGQQVTLSCSPISGHRSVSWYQQTPGQGLQFLFEYFSETQRNKGNFPGRFSGRQFSNSRSEMNVSTLELGDSALYLCASSLDRGNEKLFFGSGTQLSVL.

This clone was found a few times. Because the CDR3 is missing its conserved closing phenylalanine or tryptophan, this is likely a read error. J is TRBJ1-2 and V is TRBV4-1; tentative D call: TRBD1 (5 bases). CDR1 and CDR2 (germline): MGHRA, YSYEKL. CDR3 size: 14 residues. Trimming took off 0 bases at V and 8 bases at J, with 13 bases between the two ends. CDR3 sequence: CASSQDPLTGGYTL. The CDR3 nucleotides are TGCGCCAGCAGCCAAGATCCCCTTACAGGCGGCTACACCCTC.

The chain joins TRBV7-3 to TRBJ1-1; 7 bases are a match to TRBD1. The CDR3 covers 13 residues. Germline V gene lookup returns CDR1 SGHTA and CDR2 FQGTGA. Losses at the gene ends were 1 base for V and 8 bases for J; bases not matched to a gene: 4. DNA for the CDR3: TGTGCCAGCAGCTTAAGAGCACAGGGGGAAGCTTTCTTT. Its protein product is CASSLRAQGEAFF.

This clone was recorded once. The J gene is TRBJ2-5, the V gene TRBV7-6, with 7 bases matching TRBD2. With V trimmed by 5 bases and J by 5 bases, 17 bases remained unmatched. The CDR3 is 17 amino acids. CDR1 is SGHVS and CDR2 is FNYEAQ in the germline V gene. The CDR3: CASSTRLDGGSIETQYF. CDR3 bases: TGTGCCAGCAGCACCCGTTTGGATGGCGGGAGTATTGAGACCCAGTACTTC.

The chain employs TRBV6-5 and TRBJ2-4, with TRBD1 matching over 8 bases. The CDR3 is 13 amino acids. Germline V gives CDR1 MNHEY, CDR2 SVGAGI. The V and J ends lost 4 bases and 12 bases, in that order; junction bases with no gene match: 8. DNA for the CDR3: TGTGCCAGCAGTTCCGGGACAGGCAGTTCTCAGTACTTC. This codes for CASSSGTGSSQYF.

V gene TRBV19 combines with J gene TRBJ2-6; tentatively, D is TRBD1 (6 bases). The germline V and J ends were trimmed by 5 bases and 2 bases, with 13 bases remaining between them. Germline CDR1 and CDR2: LNHDA and SQIVND (reference sequence). The CDR3 length is 16 residues. CDR3 nucleotides: TGTGCCAGTAGTTTAACAGGGTTTACTGGGGCCAACGTCCTGACTTTC. Translated, it gives CASSLTGFTGANVLTF.

The rearrangement joins TRBV6-5 to TRBJ2-2; D might be TRBD2 (5 bases). V lost 6 bases and J lost 0, with 8 bases in between. The germline V gene has CDR1 MNHEY and CDR2 SVGAGI. The CDR3 length is 14 residues. The chain's CDR3 is CASSPGANTGELFF. CDR3 bases: TGTGCCAGCAGCCCCGGGGCGAACACCGGGGAGCTGTTTTTT.

The chain recombines TRBV11-3 with TRBJ2-4; D is uncertain. The CDR3 extends over 12 amino acids. Trimming pared 3 bases from V and 8 bases from J, leaving 8 bases between. CDR1 is SGHNT, CDR2 YENEEA, per germline. The CDR3 DNA is TGTGCCAGCAGCTTGGAAGGAGACATTCAGTACTTC. Protein sequence: CASSLEGDIQYF.

This clone came up a few times. This chain joins TRBV29-1 and TRBJ2-7; D perhaps matches TRBD1 (5 bases). Germline V gives CDR1 SQVTM, CDR2 ANQGSEA. The CDR3 length is 13 residues. With 3 bases removed from V and 2 bases from J, the gap between germline ends came to 11 bases. The CDR3 region has the DNA TGCAGCGTTGATAGTGACAGTCCCTACGAGCAGTACTTC. It codes for CSVDSDSPYEQYF.

The V and J genes are TRBV28 and TRBJ1-1; D is possibly TRBD1 (5 bases). The CDR3 contains 16 residues. Trimming took 6 bases from V and 7 from J, leaving 24 bases between them. Germline V lookup: CDR1 MDHEN, CDR2 SYDVKM. CDR3 loop: CASSRSGAGLGIEAFF. In DNA, the CDR3 is TGTGCCAGCAGCCGTTCTGGGGCAGGGTTGGGGATTGAAGCTTTCTTT.

This chain links TRBV7-8 with TRBJ1-6; 8 bases line up with TRBD1. Losses at the gene ends were 3 bases for V and 6 bases for J; bases not matched to a gene: 4. CDR1 is SGHVS, CDR2 FQNEAQ, per germline. The CDR3 contains 15 residues. In DNA, the CDR3 is TGTGCCAGCAGCTTGGACAGGGACCCTAATTCACCCCTCCACTTT. Translating gives CASSLDRDPNSPLHF.

This clone was counted only a few times. V is TRBV6-1 and J is TRBJ1-1, with a possible D match to TRBD1 (6 bases). Trimming pared 5 bases from V and 5 bases from J, leaving 12 bases between. This CDR3 has 13 amino acids. Germline assignment: CDR1 MNHNS and CDR2 SASEGT. CDR3 DNA sequence: TGTGCCAGCAGTTATACAGGGCAGACTGAAGCTTTCTTT. It translates to CASSYTGQTEAFF.

This clone came up a few times. The V call is TRBV19, the J call TRBJ2-6; 8 bases align to TRBD2. Germline CDR1 LNHDA, CDR2 SQIVND (reference sequence). V lost 4 bases to trimming and J lost 1 base; unmatched junction nucleotides: 12. The CDR3 extends over 19 amino acids. This CDR3 is CASSTQPGRASSGANVLTF. In DNA form, the CDR3 reads TGTGCCAGTAGTACACAGCCCGGGAGGGCCAGTTCTGGGGCCAACGTCCTGACTTTC.

V and J are TRBV5-6 and TRBJ2-7; 8 bases match TRBD1. The V gene's germline CDR1 is SGHDT and CDR2 YYEEEE. V was clipped by 3 bases and J by 3 bases; unmatched bases: 11. The CDR3 covers 16 residues. CDR3 in amino acids: CASSSPGPRGLYEQYF. The CDR3 nucleotides are TGTGCCAGCAGCTCCCCAGGACCCAGGGGGCTCTACGAGCAGTACTTC.

V usage is TRBV5-1 and J usage is TRBJ2-3, with TRBD2 matching over 12 bases. Trimming cost V 4 bases and J 0 bases; bases outside gene matches: 3. Germline V gene data show CDR1 as SGHRS and CDR2 as YFSETQ. The CDR3 length is 16 residues. The CDR3, as DNA: TGCGCCAGCAGCCGGACTAGCGGGACTAGCACAGATACGCAGTATTTT. This encodes CASSRTSGTSTDTQYF.

The CDR3 DNA follows: TGTGCCAGCTCAGCGGCGGGAGTTACTGCCTACGAGCAGTACTTC. Protein product: CASSAAGVTAYEQYF. The V call is TRBV18, the J call TRBJ2-7; TRBD2 matches 7 bases. Germline V lookup: CDR1 KGHSH, CDR2 LQKENI. This CDR3 spans 15 amino acids. The V and J ends lost 5 bases and 2 bases, in that order; junction bases with no gene match: 9.

The genes are TRBV6-5 and TRBJ2-4; unclear D gene. This CDR3 has 15 residues. Germline assignment: CDR1 MNHEY and CDR2 SVGAGI. The germline V and J ends were trimmed by 5 bases and 2 bases, with 13 bases remaining between them. This CDR3 reads CASSNGPTSKNIQYF. Here the CDR3 DNA reads TGTGCCAGCAGTAATGGCCCGACATCCAAAAACATTCAGTACTTC.

The chain joins TRBV5-6 to TRBJ1-3, with TRBD1 as a possible D gene (5 bases). Germline V lookup: CDR1 SGHDT, CDR2 YYEEEE. V was pared by 2 bases and J by 2 bases, with 11 bases between. The CDR3 consists of 15 residues. CDR3 in amino acids: CASSFDQGPGNTIYF. The CDR3 DNA sequence: TGTGCCAGCAGCTTTGACCAGGGTCCTGGAAACACCATATATTTT.

The chain combines TRBV6-5 with TRBJ2-1, with D tentatively TRBD2 (5 bases). The V gene lost 4 bases and the J gene lost 4 bases, with 11 bases spanning the gap. The CDR3 contains 14 residues. The germline gives CDR1 MNHEY, CDR2 SVGAGI. The CDR3 DNA follows: TGTGCCAGCAGTTTTTTCCGGGGTTACAATGAGCAGTTCTTC. Translating it yields CASSFFRGYNEQFF.

The chain links TRBV28 to TRBJ2-7, with 10 positions matching TRBD2. This CDR3 is built from 14 residues. In germline, CDR1 is MDHEN, CDR2 SYDVKM. V lost 2 bases and J lost 5; bases outside the gene matches: 3. The CDR3 here is CASSLLAGAHEQYF. CDR3 coding DNA: TGTGCCAGCAGTTTACTAGCGGGAGCCCACGAGCAGTACTTC.

The chain carries TRBV5-4 and TRBJ1-6; 8 nucleotides align to TRBD1. Germline lookup yields CDR1 SGHNT and CDR2 YYREEE (reference sequence). Trimming took 0 bases from V and 8 from J; bases not matched to a gene: 1. There are 14 residues in the CDR3. CDR3 amino acids: CASSLVDRDSPLHF. In nucleotides, the CDR3 is TGTGCCAGCAGCTTGGTGGACAGGGATTCACCCCTCCACTTT.

This CDR3 reads CASSVGGSYEQYF. The DNA for the CDR3 is TGTGCCAGCAGCGTGGGGGGTTCCTACGAGCAGTACTTC. The chain combines TRBV9 with TRBJ2-7; possible D gene TRBD2, 6 bases. The CDR3 is 13 amino acids. CDR1 and CDR2 from the germline V gene are SGDLS and YYNGEE. V was clipped by 2 bases and J by 1 base, with 7 bases between them.

The chain uses TRBV5-4 and TRBJ2-3; TRBD2 agrees at 11 bases. After removal of 4 bases from V and 1 base from J, the junction contained 5 bases not matched to a gene. The CDR3 runs 16 residues. Germline CDR1 SGHNT, CDR2 YYREEE (reference sequence). This CDR3 reads CASSNGLAGGTDTQYF. The CDR3 region has the DNA TGTGCCAGCAGCAACGGACTAGCGGGCGGCACAGATACGCAGTATTTT.

The V gene is TRBV27, the J gene TRBJ1-3; D is undetermined. Germline CDR1 and CDR2: MNHEY and SMNVEV (reference sequence). Trimming took off 6 bases at V and 4 bases at J, with 13 bases between the two ends. The CDR3 spans 14 residues. DNA for the CDR3: TGTGCCAGCAGACCGCAGGCTGACGGAAACACCATATATTTT. Its translation: CASRPQADGNTIYF.

This chain uses TRBV27 with TRBJ1-5; TRBD1 agrees at 8 bases. Germline V gene data show CDR1 as MNHEY and CDR2 as SMNVEV (reference sequence). The length of the CDR3 is 16 residues. The V gene end was trimmed by 5 bases and the J gene end by 0 bases; junction bases not matched to a gene: 6. Written as DNA, the CDR3 is TGTGCCAGCAGTCCGGACAGGGCATATAGCAATCAGCCCCAGCATTTT. Amino acids: CASSPDRAYSNQPQHF.

This clone has only one observation. The chain carries TRBV7-9 and TRBJ2-3, with 12 bases fitting TRBD2. Germline lookup yields CDR1 SEHNR and CDR2 FQNEAQ (reference sequence). V lost 2 bases to trimming and J lost 6 bases; unmatched junction nucleotides: 6. This CDR3 contains 16 residues. This CDR3 reads CASSLWLAGGPDTQYF. For the CDR3, the DNA is TGTGCCAGCAGCTTATGGCTAGCGGGAGGGCCCGATACGCAGTATTTT. Together with reference TRBV7-9 and TRBJ2-3, the CDR3 gives the full variable domain: DTGVSQNPRHKITKRGQNVTFRCDPISEHNRLYWYRQTLGQGPEFLTYFQNEAQLEKSRLLSDRFSAERPKGSFSTLEIQRTEQGDSAMYLCASSLWLAGGPDTQYFGPGTRLTVL.